This T cell receptor (beta chain) derives from a study of shared clonotypes between healthy human individuals. Whole-study context: CD4 naive and CD4 memory each took three plates per donor, while CD8 naive took two and CD8 memory one.

This CDR3 region has 14 residues. Germline CDR1 reads MDHEN; CDR2 reads SYDVKM. V lost 2 bases, J lost 1 base, and 9 bases lay in between. Study donors comprised healthy, HIV-negative adults devoid of recent acute infection or vaccination. Generated by immunoSEQ multiplex PCR, the TCRdb table keeps only in-frame clones and is missing some. The table lists approximately 530,000 clones, 90% to 97% of them singletons. As to this clone: This CDR3 is also generated by other DNA sequences in the sample.

V gene TRBV28 combines with J gene TRBJ2-7; TRBD1 is a possible D gene (6 bases). The receptor comes from a woman aged 25 to 39 in good health. The sample consisted of naive CD4+ T cells sorted from blood. Subset given: CD45RA+ positively selected. CDR3 nucleotides: TGTGCCAGCAGTTTACCAGGACAGTCCTACGAGCAGTACTTC. It specifies CASSLPGQSYEQYF.